This T cell receptor (beta chain) originates from a study of OX40 agonist ivuxolimab in advanced cancers. Study summary: An agonistic human IgG2 monoclonal antibody against OX40 (CD134) was given.

Patients were ineligible given autoimmune disease history or systemic immunosuppression. The data were produced by immunoSEQ multiplex PCR, yet TCRdb's version contains in-frame clones alone and is incomplete. The sample lists some 77,000 clones, approximately 85% seen once, with 2% to 2.5% in the top ten. The study, taken as a whole, reports: Researchers did not establish what antigens the expanded peripheral T cells target.

Details on this clone: Its antigen is not known.

The material was CD4+ or CD8+ T cells sorted from blood, obtained in a trial of the OX40 agonist ivuxolimab. The TCR sequence derives from an adult with an advanced solid tumor such as melanoma, head and neck, liver or kidney cancer.

The DNA for the CDR3 is TGTGCCAGCAGATCGGGGGGTACCTACGAGCAGTACTTC. Its translation is CASRSGGTYEQYF. This chain links TRBV27 with TRBJ2-7; TRBD2 matches 7 bases. There are 13 residues in the CDR3. Per the germline V gene, CDR1 is MNHEY and CDR2 is SMNVEV (reference sequence). Trimming removed 6 bases from V and 2 bases from J; junction bases left unmatched: 4.